A selection of T cell receptor beta chains follows, all from one sample in a study of T cell responses to AZD1222 COVID-19 vaccine. Repertoires were generated with immunoSEQ multiplex PCR, while TCRdb's copy carries only in-frame clones and drops some. The table has 120,000 to 150,000 clones, 75% to 90% seen once. Source: peripheral blood, taken on day 0 of AZD1222 vaccination. These receptors all come from an adult in good health. CDR3s leave out the opening cysteine and the closing phenylalanine or tryptophan.

j_call v_call cdr3_aa
TRBJ2-4 TRBV4-2 ASSQDWQENIQY
TRBJ1-2 TRBV19 ASSIDRVRT
TRBJ1-2 TRBV14 ASSRTAFTFNYGYT
TRBJ2-7 TRBV28 ASSFPSLGVYEQY
TRBJ1-1 TRBV6-2/TRBV6-3 ASSSRRRTGRGNTEAF
TRBJ2-2 TRBV15 ATSREQAGELF
TRBJ2-7 TRBV5-1 ASSSDRGYEQY
TRBJ2-3 TRBV27 ASSFAADTQY
TRBJ1-2 TRBV5-8 ASRPRILRDRVSYGYT
TRBJ1-6 TRBV5-1 ASSREGLQSPLH
TRBJ2-3 TRBV5-1 ASSLALAGLTDTQY
TRBJ1-2 TRBV7-2 ASSLFVTDDGYT
TRBJ1-5 TRBV21-1 ASSRGQLMQPQH
TRBJ1-2 TRBV7-2 ASSPAGREGKSYT
TRBJ2-7 TRBV5-4 ASSFPSASGERYEQY
TRBJ1-1 TRBV5-3 ARSAEHRDLAEAF
TRBJ2-1 TRBV7-6 ASSLTGTSGGAGSYNEQF
TRBJ1-2 TRBV19 ASSIPAGGRGYT
TRBJ1-1 TRBV30 AWSLYFLGGAGKAF
TRBJ2-3 TRBV4-2 ASSQDSVTTDTQY
TRBJ2-1 TRBV11-2 ASSLYPYNEQF
TRBJ1-2 TRBV12-3/TRBV12-4 ASSLGVGGYT
TRBJ2-7 TRBV7-2 ASSFHGSYEQY
TRBJ1-1 TRBV27 ASSPALGAAAF
TRBJ1-4 TRBV11-2 ASSLARREKLF
TRBJ1-1 TRBV3-1/TRBV3-2 ASSPGGPSEAF
TRBJ2-5 TRBV29-1 SVAFSQETQY
TRBJ1-5 TRBV6-5 ASSYSGGNQPQH
TRBJ1-1 TRBV13 ASSPLGEMNTEAF
TRBJ1-4 TRBV5-1 ASSFTTGPNEKLF
TRBJ2-3 TRBV11-2 ASSSGTRHTDTQY
TRBJ2-1 TRBV5-1 ASSPSGRVAEQF
TRBJ2-7 TRBV6-5 ASTWTATYEQY
TRBJ1-2 TRBV5-1 ASRDRDRTNYGYT
TRBJ2-1 TRBV2 ACSGTSGPNEQF
TRBJ2-3 TRBV2 ASSTALDRAYTDTQY
TRBJ1-1 TRBV6-4 ASSEQVGTEAF
TRBJ2-2 TRBV13 ASSSHAGGDTGELF
TRBJ2-7 TRBV5-4 ASSLSYASYEQY
TRBJ2-1 TRBV13 ASSFPRGGASEQF
TRBJ1-2 TRBV5-8 ASSRYRTGNT
TRBJ2-7 TRBV2 AYGAANSYEQY
TRBJ1-2 TRBV19 ASSIVRGGTNYGYT
TRBJ2-2 TRBV7-8 ASSSPGLDATGELF
TRBJ1-2 TRBV20-1 SASYSGSVYGYT
TRBJ2-1 TRBV7-9 ASSFPGQGAFEQF
TRBJ1-1 TRBV27 ASSLSLRFNTEAF
TRBJ2-1 TRBV11-2 ASSLGLENEQF
TRBJ2-7 TRBV27 ASSPGTGINSYEQY
TRBJ2-7 TRBV7-9 ASSQVGNTYEQY
TRBJ2-3 TRBV12-5 ASGLSIRDRGQDTQY
TRBJ1-4 TRBV5-6 ASSFRYNEKLF
TRBJ1-5 TRBV7-2 ASSFRGSNQPQH